Listed here are 12 T cell receptor beta chains from one sample, sequenced in a study of T cells in Graves' hyperthyroidism and ophthalmopathy. RNA transcripts gave rise to amplified TCR beta CDR3 regions. HTBI primers were used for first-round RT-PCR of the TCR CDR3. TCRdb recomputed calls from the multiplex PCR reads with MiXCR, one row per CDR3 protein. In the table there are approximately 720,000 distinct CDR3 sequences, around 20% of which are singletons. Material for sequencing was blood. These receptors originate from a woman in her forties or fifties with Graves' hyperthyroidism that later progressed to Graves' ophthalmopathy.

In this sample, this clonotype turned up many times. The genes are TRBV5-5 and TRBJ1-1; D unresolved. Germline V gene sequence: CDR1 SGHKS, CDR2 YYEKEE (reference sequence). This CDR3 contains 13 residues. V shed 5 bases and J shed 0 bases, with 8 bases lying between them. The CDR3 DNA is TGTGCCAGCAGGAAGGAGGTGAACACTGAAGCTTTCTTT. This sequence encodes CASRKEVNTEAFF. Full variable domain (missing parts from reference TRBV5-5 and TRBJ1-1): DAGVTQSPTHLIKTRGQQVTLRCSPISGHKSVSWYQQVLGQGPQFIFQYYEKEERGRGNFPDRFSARQFPNYSSELNVNALLLGDSALYLCASRKEVNTEAFFGQGTRLTVV.

This clonotype has just a few counts. This chain uses TRBV27 with TRBJ1-6; D gene ambiguous. This CDR3 comprises 14 residues. Trimming took off 5 bases at V and 10 bases at J, with 15 bases between the two ends. The V gene's germline CDR1 is MNHEY and CDR2 SMNVEV (reference sequence). In DNA, the CDR3 is TGTGCCAGCAGTCCAGAGGACGGCCCCTCACCCCTCCACTTT. As protein: CASSPEDGPSPLHF.

This clonotype has a count of ten or more. The J gene is TRBJ1-5, the V gene TRBV14; D is undetermined. CDR3 length equals 15 residues. With 8 bases removed from V and 1 base from J, the gap between germline ends came to 15 bases. Germline CDR1 SGHDN, CDR2 FVKESK. DNA of the CDR3: TGTGCCAGCCGCGGCCGGGGTGCGAGCAATCAGCCCCAGCATTTT. Protein sequence: CASRGRGASNQPQHF.

V usage is TRBV5-6 and J usage is TRBJ2-1; no firm D call. CDR3 length equals 16 residues. Trimming cost V 4 bases and J 1 base, with 15 bases left between them. The germline V gene encodes CDR1 SGHDT and CDR2 YYEEEE. CDR3 loop: CASSVTYGGSYNEQFF. CDR3 nucleotides: TGTGCCAGCAGCGTAACCTACGGTGGATCCTACAATGAGCAGTTCTTC.

This clonotype appeared many times. This chain joins TRBV12-5 and TRBJ1-1; possibly TRBD1 for D (5 bases). The CDR3 is 15 amino acids. Germline lookup yields CDR1 LGHNT and CDR2 FRNRAP. V gave up 1 base and J gave up 4 bases, with 13 bases separating them. CDR3 sequence (DNA): TGTGCTAGTGGTTTGGCCCAGCCGGGGGGCACTGAAGCTTTCTTT. Its translation: CASGLAQPGGTEAFF.

This clonotype showed up just a few times. The CDR3 spells CASSWTGGYGYTF. Written as DNA, the CDR3 is TGTGCCAGTAGTTGGACAGGGGGCTATGGCTACACCTTC. The chain combines TRBV19 with TRBJ1-2, with 10 bases that match TRBD1. V was pared by 5 bases and J by 4 bases, with 1 base of the junction left unmatched. The CDR3 sequence is 13 residues long. In germline, CDR1 is LNHDA, CDR2 SQIVND (reference sequence). Full variable domain (remainder filled in from reference TRBV19 and TRBJ1-2): DGGITQSPKYLFRKEGQNVTLSCEQNLNHDAMYWYRQDPGQGLRLIYYSQIVNDFQKGDIAEGYSVSREKKESFPLTVTSAQKNPTAFYLCASSWTGGYGYTFGSGTRLTVV.

The table lists this clonotype with many counts. This chain connects TRBV3-1 to TRBJ2-4; D possibly corresponds to TRBD1 (6 bases). V was trimmed by 4 bases and J by 8 bases, leaving 15 bases between them. The length of the CDR3 is 14 residues. Germline lookup yields CDR1 LGHDT and CDR2 YNNKEL (reference sequence). This CDR3 reads CASSLDSRSDIQYF. The CDR3 coding sequence is TGTGCCAGCAGCCTGGACAGTCGGTCGGACATTCAGTACTTC.

This clonotype was seen many times. The J gene is TRBJ1-4, the V gene TRBV6-6, with unresolved D. The V end was cut by 0 bases, the J end by 0 bases, with 5 bases between. The length of the CDR3 is 15 residues. The germline V gene has CDR1 MNHNY and CDR2 SVGAGI (reference sequence). The CDR3 region is CASSYSGSTNEKLFF. CDR3 sequence (DNA): TGTGCCAGCAGTTACTCAGGGTCAACTAATGAAAAACTGTTTTTT.

The chain recombines TRBV15 with TRBJ1-3, with a weak D call TRBD1 (5 bases). V was pared by 0 bases and J by 2 bases, with 14 bases between. This CDR3 is built from 17 residues. Germline-derived CDR1 and CDR2 are LNHNV and YYDKDF (reference sequence). The DNA for the CDR3 is TGTGCCACCAGCAGAGATGGGACGCTGAAGGCTGGAAACACCATATATTTT. Encoded protein: CATSRDGTLKAGNTIYF.

About this clonotype: The junction shows a germline mismatch at one end, possibly a read error. DNA of the CDR3: TGTGCCAGCAGATCACAGGCAAGGGGCTACGAGCAGCACTTC. This codes for CASRSQARGYEQHF. The rearrangement links TRBV2 to TRBJ2-7; D is perhaps TRBD1 (5 bases). The CDR3 has 14 amino acids. CDR1 is SNHLY, CDR2 FYNNEI, per germline.

This clonotype has at least ten counts. The chain combines TRBV6-5 with TRBJ2-3; 8 bases match TRBD2. V was pared by 2 bases and J by 4 bases, with 8 bases of the junction left unmatched. The CDR3 loop spans 16 amino acids. Germline-derived CDR1 and CDR2 are MNHEY and SVGAGI. The CDR3 is CASSYGLAGGPDTQYF. The CDR3 DNA is TGTGCCAGCAGTTACGGACTAGCTGGAGGGCCAGATACGCAGTATTTT.

This clonotype was observed a few times. The V call is TRBV29-1, the J call TRBJ2-5; D might be TRBD1 or TRBD2, each matching 5 bases. V gave up 6 bases and J gave up 0 bases, with 20 bases separating them. This CDR3 is 16 amino acids long. CDR1 and CDR2 (germline): SQVTM, ANQGSEA. The CDR3 sequence: CSVRGVVTDNQETQYF. CDR3 in DNA: TGCAGCGTCCGAGGGGTCGTGACAGACAACCAAGAGACCCAGTACTTC.